This is a list of T cell receptor beta chains from one sample in a study of blood T cell repertoires in COVID-19. Profiled with immunoSEQ multiplex PCR; TCRdb holds only in-frame clones, not every one. The data hold approximately 100,000 clones, with 89% observed a single time. The material sequenced was peripheral blood. The receptor source for this set is an elderly woman with active COVID-19. CDR3s include the opening cysteine and the closing phenylalanine or tryptophan. The D gene is left open where the match is weak. Some rows have no size entry. The others give once, few or many, or a class for an expanded clone.

CDR3,DNA,V,size,D,J
CASSALEILYGYTF,TGTGCCAGTAGTGCCCTGGAGATCCTCTATGGCTACACCTTC,TRBV19,once,-,TRBJ1-2
CASRGPGLAGGVFF,TGTGCCAGCAGGGGTCCGGGACTAGCGGGTGGCGTGTTCTTC,TRBV28,-,TRBD2,TRBJ2-1
CAWSRTGVWSEQFF,TGTGCCTGGAGTCGGACAGGGGTTTGGAGTGAGCAGTTCTTC,TRBV30,-,TRBD1,TRBJ2-1
CASSLLGQGLDGELFF,TGTGCCAGCAGCTTGCTTGGACAGGGGCTGGACGGGGAGCTGTTTTTT,TRBV7-2,-,TRBD1,TRBJ2-2
CASSLTSGNSYNEQFF,TGTGCCAGCAGTTTGACAAGCGGGAACTCCTACAATGAGCAGTTCTTC,TRBV28,-,TRBD2,TRBJ2-1
CASSYRDNTEAFF,TGTGCCAGCAGCTACAGGGATAACACTGAAGCTTTCTTT,TRBV11-3,-,-,TRBJ1-1
CASSYDGGAKNIQYF,TGTGCCAGCAGTTACGACGGGGGAGCCAAAAACATTCAGTACTTC,TRBV6-6,-,-,TRBJ2-4
CASSEMSRVNTGELFF,TGCGCCAGCAGCGAGATGAGCAGGGTGAACACCGGGGAGCTGTTTTTT,TRBV5-1,-,-,TRBJ2-2
CATSRPQGRQPQHF,TGTGCCACCAGTAGGCCCCAGGGGAGACAGCCCCAGCATTTT,TRBV15,-,-,TRBJ1-5
CASIGQGGFEDTQYF,TGTGCCAGCATCGGACAGGGAGGATTTGAGGATACGCAGTATTTT,TRBV2,-,TRBD1,TRBJ2-3
CASSLAASGRPYNEQFF,TGTGCCAGCAGCTTAGCGGCTAGCGGGAGGCCATACAATGAGCAGTTCTTC,TRBV13,-,TRBD2,TRBJ2-1
CASSSTSTDTQYF,TGTGCCAGCTCATCTACTAGCACAGATACGCAGTATTTT,TRBV18,-,-,TRBJ2-3
CASSFSVNYGYTF,TGTGCCAGCAGTTTTTCTGTGAACTATGGCTACACCTTC,TRBV28,-,-,TRBJ1-2
CASSLEASGMDTQYF,TGTGCCAGCAGCTTAGAGGCTAGCGGGATGGATACGCAGTATTTT,TRBV7-2,-,TRBD2,TRBJ2-3
CASISRGGPYEQYF,TGTGCCAGCATTAGTCGGGGGGGTCCCTACGAGCAGTACTTC,TRBV6-6,-,TRBD2,TRBJ2-7
CASSQPGLAGGEQFF,TGTGCCAGCAGCCAACCGGGACTAGCGGGAGGCGAGCAGTTCTTC,TRBV3-1/TRBV3-2,-,TRBD2,TRBJ2-1
CASSIDLSRVAFF,TGTGCCAGTAGTATAGACTTGTCACGCGTAGCTTTCTTT,TRBV19,-,-,TRBJ1-1
CATTANYGYTF,TGTGCCACGACAGCTAACTATGGCTACACCTTC,TRBV6-5,-,-,TRBJ1-2
CASSLLEVAEAFF,TGTGCCAGCAGCCTGCTCGAGGTCGCTGAAGCTTTCTTT,TRBV3-1/TRBV3-2,-,-,TRBJ1-1
CASTGGAGVWQFF,TGTGCCTCCACGGGGGGGGCAGGGGTTTGGCAGTTCTTC,TRBV30,-,TRBD2,TRBJ2-1
CASSPLIGTGRETQYF,TGTGCCAGCTCACCACTAATAGGGACAGGGAGAGAGACCCAGTACTTC,TRBV18,few,TRBD1,TRBJ2-5
CASSPTFIVANTGELFF,TGTGCCAGCAGTCCAACTTTTATAGTGGCGAACACCGGGGAGCTGTTTTTT,TRBV27,-,-,TRBJ2-2
CASSPQTSGYSYNEQFF,TGTGCCAGCAGCCCCCAGACTAGCGGGTACTCCTACAATGAGCAGTTCTTC,TRBV7-9,-,TRBD2,TRBJ2-1
CASSPSYPNTEAFF,TGTGCCAGCAGCCCCTCTTATCCGAACACTGAAGCTTTCTTT,TRBV7-9,-,-,TRBJ1-1
CASSLSSGHSYEQYF,TGCGCCAGCAGTCTTTCTAGCGGACACTCCTACGAGCAGTACTTC,TRBV23-1,-,TRBD2,TRBJ2-7
CASSYSSGMNTEAFF,TGTGCCAGCAGTTACTCGTCAGGGATGAACACTGAAGCTTTCTTT,TRBV6-6,-,-,TRBJ1-1